This T cell receptor beta chain was recovered during a study of early stage breast cancer tumors. Study details: Samples were sequenced at approximately 9.5-fold average coverage.

Points on this clone: Its matching antigen is unknown.

Assay: immunoSEQ multiplex PCR; the TCRdb copy retains only in-frame clones and omits some. The sample comprises fewer than 70,000 clones, more than 70% of which are singletons, and 4.7% rests with the top ten. Study results and limitations: Most shared enriched TCRB sequences were commonly generated ones. Tumors had approximately 2.5-fold higher T cell density and higher clonality than adjacent normal breast tissue.

The length of the CDR3 is 15 residues. From germline, CDR1 is LNHDA and CDR2 SQIVND (reference sequence). V lost 5 bases and J lost 5, with 15 bases in between. The chain links TRBV19 to TRBJ2-2; TRBD2 is a possible D gene (6 bases). The sample was blood. The sequence derives from a person aged 40 to 49 with breast cancer. The CDR3 DNA sequence: TGTGCCAGTAGTTATCAAGTCGCGGGAACCGGGGAGCTGTTTTTT. Translating it yields CASSYQVAGTGELFF.